The 9 T cell receptor beta chains below were found in one sample sequenced in a study of OX40 agonist ivuxolimab in advanced cancers. This table comes from immunoSEQ multiplex PCR, and its TCRdb copy is limited to in-frame clones, with some not included. The data hold tens of thousands of clones, with under 95% observed a single time. The input for sequencing was CD4+ or CD8+ T cells sorted from blood, taken in a trial of the OX40 agonist ivuxolimab. The receptors come from an adult with an advanced solid tumor such as melanoma, head and neck, liver or kidney cancer.

V gene TRBV6-6 combines with J gene TRBJ2-7; D not resolved. Germline loops: CDR1 MNHNY, CDR2 SVGAGI (reference sequence). The germline V and J ends were trimmed by 6 bases and 6 bases, with 9 bases remaining between them. This CDR3 is 11 amino acids long. The CDR3 coding sequence is TGTGCCAGCAGCTCCCCGAGCGAGCAGTACTTC. This codes for CASSSPSEQYF.

This chain links TRBV7-2 with TRBJ2-7, with 10 bases matching TRBD2. After removal of 3 bases from V and 5 bases from J, the junction contained 7 bases not matched to a gene. The CDR3 totals 15 residues. The germline gives CDR1 SGHTA, CDR2 FQGNSA. Here the CDR3 reads CASSFELAGLNEQYF. In DNA form, the CDR3 reads TGTGCCAGCAGCTTCGAACTAGCGGGGCTCAACGAGCAGTACTTC.

This chain connects TRBV6-1 to TRBJ2-1; D may match TRBD1 or TRBD2 (6 bases each). Germline lookup yields CDR1 MNHNS and CDR2 SASEGT. Trimming left V 6 bases short and J 10 bases short, with 19 bases between. This CDR3 has 14 residues. The CDR3 protein is CASRSTQGSGEQFF. CDR3 DNA sequence: TGTGCCAGCAGATCCACTCAGGGGAGCGGGGAGCAGTTCTTC.

The CDR3 spells CASRQGTVNTEAFF. CDR3 in DNA: TGTGCCAGCAGACAAGGGACAGTGAACACTGAAGCTTTCTTT. V is TRBV28 and J is TRBJ1-1; TRBD1 agrees at 7 bases. V was clipped by 6 bases and J by 0 bases; unmatched bases: 4. The CDR3 runs 14 residues. Germline CDR1 is MDHEN and CDR2 is SYDVKM.

The chain carries TRBV7-9 and TRBJ1-1; D is unresolved. Germline CDR1 and CDR2: SEHNR and FQNEAQ (reference sequence). The ends were cut back, 3 bases at V and 9 bases at J, with 11 bases in the middle. The CDR3 length is 12 residues. The CDR3 sequence: CASSFEAGKAFF. The CDR3 DNA sequence: TGTGCCAGCAGCTTCGAGGCGGGAAAAGCTTTCTTT. The variable domain in full, completed from reference TRBV7-9 and TRBJ1-1, reads DTGVSQNPRHKITKRGQNVTFRCDPISEHNRLYWYRQTLGQGPEFLTYFQNEAQLEKSRLLSDRFSAERPKGSFSTLEIQRTEQGDSAMYLCASSFEAGKAFFGQGTRLTVV.

The J gene is TRBJ2-3, the V gene TRBV4-2, with 9 bases that match TRBD2. The trim removed 0 bases at V and 6 bases at J, leaving 7 bases unmatched. Germline V gene sequence: CDR1 LGHNA, CDR2 YNFKEQ. CDR3 length equals 16 residues. CDR3 bases: TGTGCCAGCAGCCAAGACGGGCGGGGGGGCCCCGATACGCAGTATTTT. Protein product: CASSQDGRGGPDTQYF.

The rearrangement joins TRBV6-1 to TRBJ2-2; D ambiguous. V was shortened by 2 bases and J by 5 bases, with 9 bases between the two germline ends. The CDR3 is made up of 14 amino acids. Germline loops: CDR1 MNHNS, CDR2 SASEGT. CDR3 sequence reads: CASSEYGQTGELFF. Here the CDR3 DNA reads TGTGCCAGCAGTGAATACGGGCAGACCGGGGAGCTGTTTTTT.

V gene TRBV7-9 combines with J gene TRBJ1-4; a weak D match, TRBD1 (5 bases). The CDR3 length is 14 residues. From germline, CDR1 is SEHNR and CDR2 FQNEAQ (reference sequence). The V gene lost 4 bases and the J gene lost 7 bases, with 13 bases spanning the gap. This CDR3 reads CASSWGQGLEKLFF. The CDR3 DNA is TGTGCCAGCAGCTGGGGTCAGGGCCTTGAAAAACTGTTTTTT.

V and J are TRBV5-1 and TRBJ2-3; weak D call: TRBD2 (5 bases). CDR3 length: 16 residues. With 3 bases removed from V and 2 bases from J, the gap between germline ends came to 16 bases. Germline CDR1 and CDR2: SGHRS and YFSETQ. The DNA of the CDR3 is TGCGCCAGCAGCTCCTTTGCTAGCAGCTACACAGATACGCAGTATTTT. This translates into CASSSFASSYTDTQYF.